The 16 T cell receptor beta chains presented below share a single source sample, sequenced in a study of blood T cell repertoires in COVID-19. Sequenced by immunoSEQ multiplex PCR; TCRdb stores in-frame clones only, minus some. The table shows about 170,000 clones, with roughly four fifths occurring only once. The sequencing input was peripheral blood. All receptors come from a woman of 80 years or more with acute or convalescent COVID-19.

This sequence joins TRBV30 and TRBJ2-1, with 8 bases lining up with TRBD2. The CDR3 is made up of 14 amino acids. With V trimmed by 2 bases and J by 4 bases, 4 bases remained unmatched. From germline, CDR1 is GTSNPN and CDR2 SVGIG (reference sequence). The CDR3 region is CAWSTTSGYNEQFF. The CDR3 DNA is TGTGCCTGGAGTACAACTAGCGGTTACAATGAGCAGTTCTTC.

On this clone itself: Other DNA sequences within the sample encode an identical CDR3. The V gene is TRBV5-1, the J gene TRBJ1-1; 7 bases are shared with TRBD1. J lost 1 base, V lost 4 bases, and 4 bases had no gene match. The germline V gene encodes CDR1 SGHRS and CDR2 YFSETQ. The CDR3 contains 14 residues. Here the CDR3 reads CASSGQGGNTEAFF. CDR3 sequence (DNA): TGCGCCAGCAGCGGCCAGGGGGGGAACACTGAAGCTTTCTTT.

CDR3 protein: CASSQEITAAFYGYTF. The CDR3 DNA sequence: TGTGCCAGCAGCCAAGAGATAACGGCGGCATTCTATGGCTACACCTTC. This rearrangement joins TRBV4-2 to TRBJ1-2, with D uncertain. Trimming cost V 0 bases and J 4 bases, with 15 bases left between them. The CDR3 sequence is 16 residues long. Per the germline V gene, CDR1 is LGHNA and CDR2 is YNFKEQ.

The CDR3 coding sequence is TGTGCCAGCAGCTTGTCCGAAGCGGGAGGCCACGAGCAGTACTTC. Its translation: CASSLSEAGGHEQYF. V gene TRBV5-6 combines with J gene TRBJ2-7, with TRBD2 matching over 9 bases. The CDR3 has 15 amino acids. CDR1 is SGHDT and CDR2 is YYEEEE in the germline V gene. After removal of 1 base from V and 5 bases from J, the junction contained 7 bases not matched to a gene.

This sequence joins TRBV10-3 and TRBJ2-1, with 8 bases matching TRBD2. CDR3 length: 17 amino acids. Germline CDR1 ENHRY, CDR2 SYGVKD. Trimming took 6 bases from V and 9 from J; bases not matched to a gene: 19. In DNA form, the CDR3 reads TGTGCCATCAGCCGAGCGGGGGTAGCGGGCCCCTTGGGTGAGCAGTTCTTC. This encodes CAISRAGVAGPLGEQFF.

The chain employs TRBV7-9 and TRBJ1-6; 7 bases line up with TRBD1. Germline V gene sequence: CDR1 SEHNR, CDR2 FQNEAQ (reference sequence). The CDR3 has 12 residues. Losses at the gene ends were 5 bases for V and 14 bases for J; bases not matched to a gene: 6. CDR3 protein: CASSDLTGSLHF. The DNA of the CDR3 is TGTGCCAGCAGCGATCTGACAGGGTCCCTCCACTTT.

This sequence joins TRBV2 and TRBJ2-1, with 7 bases identical to TRBD2. V was pared by 8 bases and J by 2 bases, with 9 bases of the junction left unmatched. The CDR3 is made up of 15 amino acids. Germline V gene sequence: CDR1 SNHLY, CDR2 FYNNEI. CDR3 bases: TGTGCCAGCCGCAGAAGCGGGGCCGCCTACAATGAGCAGTTCTTC. This encodes CASRRSGAAYNEQFF.

This rearrangement joins TRBV5-1 to TRBJ2-7; tentative D call: TRBD1 (5 bases). V shed 4 bases and J shed 4 bases, with 9 bases lying between them. Germline V gene data show CDR1 as SGHRS and CDR2 as YFSETQ. CDR3 length: 12 amino acids. CDR3 sequence: CASSTPGYEQYF. The CDR3 DNA follows: TGCGCCAGCAGCACTCCAGGGTACGAGCAGTACTTC. Together with reference TRBV5-1 and TRBJ2-7, the CDR3 gives the full variable domain: KAGVTQTPRYLIKTRGQQVTLSCSPISGHRSVSWYQQTPGQGLQFLFEYFSETQRNKGNFPGRFSGRQFSNSRSEMNVSTLELGDSALYLCASSTPGYEQYFGPGTRLTVT.

This chain uses TRBV5-4 with TRBJ1-1, with D unclear. The CDR3 loop spans 14 amino acids. V was shortened by 4 bases and J by 1 base, with 11 bases between the two germline ends. Germline values: CDR1 SGHNT, CDR2 YYREEE (reference sequence). Here the CDR3 DNA reads TGTGCCAGCAGCCGGGGTAGCAGGAACACTGAAGCTTTCTTT. It is translated as CASSRGSRNTEAFF.

The rearrangement joins TRBV7-6 to TRBJ2-2; maybe TRBD1 (6 bases). V lost 5 bases and J 9 bases, leaving 10 bases between the germline ends. CDR3 size: 12 residues. The germline CDR1 and CDR2 sequences are SGHVS and FNYEAQ. This CDR3 reads CASSQGFRELFF. The CDR3 DNA follows: TGTGCCAGCAGCCAGGGGTTTCGGGAGCTGTTTTTT.

The chain links TRBV7-8 to TRBJ2-3; 9 positions agree with TRBD2. V lost 5 bases and J lost 4; bases outside the gene matches: 4. CDR1 and CDR2 (germline): SGHVS, FQNEAQ. The CDR3 consists of 14 residues. CDR3 bases: TGTGCCAGCAGCCTAGGCGGGGGGGCAGATACGCAGTATTTT. Translated: CASSLGGGADTQYF.

The genes are TRBV29-1 and TRBJ2-7, with D possibly matching TRBD1 (6 bases). Trimming took off 7 bases at V and 2 bases at J, with 12 bases between the two ends. Per the germline V gene, CDR1 is SQVTM and CDR2 is ANQGSEA. This CDR3 is built from 12 residues. CDR3 sequence reads: CSAQDSAYEQYF. The DNA of the CDR3 is TGCAGCGCCCAGGACAGTGCCTACGAGCAGTACTTC.

CDR3 region: CATDAARSGNTIYF. The CDR3 region has the DNA TGTGCCACCGATGCGGCTCGCTCTGGAAACACCATATATTTT. The chain recombines TRBV18 with TRBJ1-3; D ambiguous. Trimming shortened V by 10 bases and J by 0 bases, and 13 bases separated the two germline ends. This CDR3 has 14 amino acids. Germline-derived CDR1 and CDR2 are KGHSH and LQKENI.

The J gene is TRBJ2-7, the V gene TRBV18, with TRBD1 identical over 7 bases. Losses at the gene ends were 3 bases for V and 2 bases for J; bases not matched to a gene: 1. Looked up from germline, CDR1 is KGHSH and CDR2 is LQKENI. The CDR3 consists of 13 residues. The CDR3 region is CASSPTGTYEQYF. Here the CDR3 DNA reads TGTGCCAGCTCACCGACAGGGACCTACGAGCAGTACTTC.

The gene calls are TRBV10-1 and TRBJ2-1; 8 bases are a match to TRBD2. The germline V gene encodes CDR1 WNHNN and CDR2 SYGVQD (reference sequence). J was trimmed by 2 bases and V by 3 bases; bases with no gene match: 9. The CDR3 totals 17 residues. The CDR3 DNA is TGCGCCAGCAGTGAAATACCGGGAGGGTACCCCTACAATGAGCAGTTCTTC. Its translation: CASSEIPGGYPYNEQFF.

The chain uses TRBV20-1 and TRBJ2-7, with 12 bases lining up with TRBD2. CDR3 length: 14 amino acids. Germline V lookup: CDR1 DFQATT, CDR2 SNEGSKA (reference sequence). Trimming at V came to 6 bases and at J to 5 bases, leaving 8 bases not matched to a gene. Here the CDR3 reads CSASRRTSGDEQYF. DNA for the CDR3: TGCAGTGCCAGTCGAAGGACTAGCGGGGACGAGCAGTACTTC.